The 19 T cell receptor beta chains listed next were all sequenced from one sample in a study of blood T cell repertoires in COVID-19. Profiled with immunoSEQ multiplex PCR; TCRdb holds only in-frame clones, not every one. The sample includes 60,000 to 70,000 clones, 74% of them seen just once. The sequenced sample was peripheral blood. The receptors stem from a woman of 80 years or more with acute or convalescent COVID-19.

This chain connects TRBV12-3 or TRBV12-4 to TRBJ1-4, with D possibly TRBD1 on 6 matching bases. CDR3 length: 13 residues. Trimming took 5 bases from V and 7 from J, leaving 11 bases between them. The CDR3 loop is CASSTGQTEKLFF. CDR3 in DNA: TGTGCCAGCAGTACCGGACAGACTGAAAAACTGTTTTTT.

The chain couples TRBV19 to TRBJ2-5; TRBD2 aligns across 9 bases. The CDR3 runs 15 residues. V trimming: 5 bases; J trimming: 2 bases; junction bases outside the gene matches: 6. Per germline, CDR1 LNHDA and CDR2 SQIVND (reference sequence). The CDR3 coding sequence is TGTGCCAGTAGTGGGCCGGGACTAGCTCAAGAGACCCAGTACTTC. This encodes CASSGPGLAQETQYF.

J is TRBJ1-3 and V is TRBV19; D call uncertain. The V and J ends lost 6 bases and 2 bases respectively, with 11 bases between them. The CDR3 is 14 residues long. The V gene's germline CDR1 is LNHDA and CDR2 SQIVND (reference sequence). This CDR3 is CASRIGPAGNTIYF. As DNA, the CDR3 is TGTGCCAGTAGGATTGGGCCAGCTGGAAACACCATATATTTT.

This clone has just a few counts. The rearrangement joins TRBV9 to TRBJ2-1; D unclear. Germline lookup yields CDR1 SGDLS and CDR2 YYNGEE. V lost 0 bases and J lost 0, with 13 bases in between. This CDR3 comprises 17 residues. CDR3 sequence: CASSVESAGSSYNEQFF. For the CDR3, the DNA is TGTGCCAGCAGCGTAGAATCCGCCGGTAGCTCCTACAATGAGCAGTTCTTC.

The chain recombines TRBV7-8 with TRBJ1-3; weak D call: TRBD1 (6 bases). CDR3 length: 17 residues. Germline CDR1 SGHVS, CDR2 FQNEAQ. V gave up 1 base and J gave up 0 bases, with 13 bases separating them. Here the CDR3 reads CASSLGRGATSGNTIYF. CDR3 DNA: TGTGCCAGCAGCTTAGGGCGGGGGGCCACCTCTGGAAACACCATATATTTT.

The gene calls are TRBV10-3 and TRBJ2-7, with TRBD1 identical over 8 bases. The germline V gene has CDR1 ENHRY and CDR2 SYGVKD. This CDR3 spans 14 amino acids. The trim removed 6 bases at V and 4 bases at J, leaving 8 bases unmatched. CDR3 in DNA: TGTGCCATCAGAGTCGACAGGGGTGGGTACGAGCAGTACTTC. It codes for CAIRVDRGGYEQYF.

The gene calls are TRBV5-1 and TRBJ2-3; TRBD2 agrees at 13 bases. The CDR3 loop spans 16 amino acids. The junction had 6 bases not matched to a gene; V was cut back by 4 bases and J by 4 bases. Germline CDR1 SGHRS, CDR2 YFSETQ. For the CDR3, the DNA is TGCGCCAGCAGCGCGGGGACTAGCGGGAACTCAGATACGCAGTATTTT. It specifies CASSAGTSGNSDTQYF.

This clone has just one count. V is TRBV12-2 and J is TRBJ2-2; the table's TRBD2 call for D was not verified on the DNA. TRBV12-2 is described as a pseudogene. The CDR3 spans 17 residues. The CDR3 DNA follows: TGTGCAAGTCGCTTAAGGGAGAGGGCCAAGGACACCGGGGAGCTGTTTTTT. This translates into CASRLRERAKDTGELFF.

This chain uses TRBV7-2 with TRBJ2-7; TRBD1 matches at 7 bases. The CDR3 has 16 amino acids. CDR1 is SGHTA and CDR2 is FQGNSA in the germline V gene. V lost 0 bases and J lost 3; bases outside the gene matches: 8. CDR3 protein: CASSLASPRQGYEQYF. CDR3 nucleotide sequence: TGTGCCAGCAGCTTAGCTTCCCCACGACAGGGCTACGAGCAGTACTTC. Using reference TRBV7-2 and TRBJ2-7 for the parts outside the CDR3, the full variable domain is GAGVSQSPSNKVTEKGKDVELRCDPISGHTALYWYRQSLGQGLEFLIYFQGNSAPDKSGLPSDRFSAERTGGSVSTLTIQRTQQEDSAVYLCASSLASPRQGYEQYFGPGTRLTVT.

The rearrangement links TRBV11-2 to TRBJ2-3, with D maybe TRBD2 (5 bases). The length of the CDR3 is 14 residues. Germline V gene lookup returns CDR1 SGHAT and CDR2 FQNNGV. V lost 5 bases and J 2 bases, leaving 11 bases between the germline ends. The CDR3 region is CASSTSGNTDTQYF. The CDR3 DNA is TGTGCCAGCAGCACAAGCGGTAACACAGATACGCAGTATTTT.

The V gene is TRBV5-1, the J gene TRBJ2-1; D might be TRBD2 (5 bases). The CDR3 extends over 16 amino acids. Trimming shortened V by 0 bases and J by 4 bases, and 14 bases separated the two germline ends. Germline V gives CDR1 SGHRS, CDR2 YFSETQ. The CDR3 spells CASSLAAGGLYNEQFF. Written as DNA, the CDR3 is TGCGCCAGCAGCTTGGCGGCGGGCGGTCTTTACAATGAGCAGTTCTTC. Complete variable domain (other parts from reference TRBV5-1 and TRBJ2-1): KAGVTQTPRYLIKTRGQQVTLSCSPISGHRSVSWYQQTPGQGLQFLFEYFSETQRNKGNFPGRFSGRQFSNSRSEMNVSTLELGDSALYLCASSLAAGGLYNEQFFGPGTRLTVL.

This chain joins TRBV6-1 and TRBJ1-2; TRBD1 aligns across 7 bases. V gave up 2 bases and J gave up 4 bases; unmatched junction bases: 10. CDR3 length equals 16 residues. CDR1 MNHNS and CDR2 SASEGT come from the germline V gene. The chain's CDR3 is CASSEQRSGGLYGYTF. The CDR3 DNA is TGTGCCAGCAGTGAACAGAGATCAGGGGGACTCTATGGCTACACCTTC.

In DNA, the CDR3 is TGTGCCAGCAGCTTCCAAGTCTGGGGACTAGCGGGAGTGTCAGAGACCCAGTACTTC. Protein sequence: CASSFQVWGLAGVSETQYF. This chain joins TRBV7-2 and TRBJ2-5; 14 nucleotides agree with TRBD2. V lost 3 bases, J lost 4 bases, and 13 bases stayed unmatched. CDR3 length: 19 residues. The germline CDR1 and CDR2 sequences are SGHTA and FQGNSA.

The chain employs TRBV6-2 or TRBV6-3 and TRBJ2-2; no clear D. Germline values: CDR1 MNHEY, CDR2 SVGEGT. V was shortened by 5 bases and J by 4 bases, with 8 bases between the two germline ends. This CDR3 region has 13 residues. Here the CDR3 DNA reads TGTGCCAGCAGTCCCCTTCGCACCGGGGAGCTGTTTTTT. Its protein product is CASSPLRTGELFF.

This clone was observed a few times. The J gene is TRBJ2-7, the V gene TRBV27; TRBD2 aligns across 13 bases. J gave up 6 bases and V 5 bases, and 7 bases lay outside the gene matches. Germline CDR1 is MNHEY and CDR2 is SMNVEV (reference sequence). This CDR3 region has 15 residues. CDR3 protein: CASSGSLAGGREQYF. The CDR3 DNA sequence: TGTGCCAGCAGTGGATCACTAGCGGGAGGGCGCGAGCAGTACTTC.

This chain links TRBV28 with TRBJ2-7, with no clear D. V gave up 10 bases and J gave up 2 bases, with 12 bases separating them. The CDR3 length is 12 residues. CDR1 is MDHEN, CDR2 SYDVKM, per germline. The CDR3 DNA is TGTGCCACCCAACTTTCTCCCTACGAGCAGTACTTC. This codes for CATQLSPYEQYF.

This chain connects TRBV30 to TRBJ1-1; 8 bases match TRBD1. This CDR3 has 14 amino acids. V dropped 5 bases and J dropped 0; count of bases not matched to a gene: 5. The germline gives CDR1 GTSNPN, CDR2 SVGIG (reference sequence). The CDR3 is CAWLTGGMNTEAFF. The CDR3 DNA reads as TGTGCCTGGCTAACAGGGGGTATGAACACTGAAGCTTTCTTT.

The chain employs TRBV27 and TRBJ2-5; tentative D call: TRBD2 (5 bases). The CDR3 runs to 16 residues. The germline CDR1 and CDR2 sequences are MNHEY and SMNVEV (reference sequence). The V end was cut by 0 bases, the J end by 5 bases, with 16 bases between. CDR3 amino acids: CASSLSGVFGGETQYF. Written as DNA, the CDR3 is TGTGCCAGCAGTTTATCTGGGGTCTTTGGAGGTGAGACCCAGTACTTC.

This clone has more than one count but fewer than ten. The chain employs TRBV19 and TRBJ1-6; weak D call: TRBD1 (5 bases). This CDR3 is built from 15 residues. Between the trimmed V and J ends, which lost 1 base and 6 bases, there was a span of 10 bases. From germline, CDR1 is LNHDA and CDR2 SQIVND (reference sequence). The CDR3 nucleotides are TGTGCCAGTAGTATAGGCGGGACTTTTAATTCACCCCTCCACTTT. It specifies CASSIGGTFNSPLHF.